These 4 T cell receptor beta chains came from one sample sequenced in a study of T cell changes during pregnancy in multiple sclerosis. The protocol was immunoSEQ multiplex PCR, while the TCRdb copy is restricted to in-frame clones and leaves out a portion. The sample contains some 70,000 clones, roughly 90% of which appear only once. The material sequenced was peripheral blood, taken after pregnancy. These receptor sequences come from a female donor in good health, enrolled as a control in a pregnancy study.

The chain links TRBV5-5 to TRBJ2-7; 7 bases fit TRBD1. The CDR3 is made up of 13 amino acids. Germline loops: CDR1 SGHKS, CDR2 YYEKEE (reference sequence). Unmatched junction bases numbered 4, after V lost 4 bases and J lost 3 bases. The CDR3 DNA sequence: TGTGCCAGCAGCGTCCGGGACAGCTACGAGCAGTACTTC. Amino acid sequence: CASSVRDSYEQYF.

This clone was seen just once. The chain joins TRBV4-3 to TRBJ1-1, with D unresolved. From germline, CDR1 is LGHNA and CDR2 YSLEER. V gave up 0 bases and J gave up 5 bases, with 10 bases separating them. The length of the CDR3 is 14 residues. The CDR3 DNA follows: TGCGCCAGCAGCCAAGATTTAACGAGAACTGAAGCTTTCTTT. Its translation is CASSQDLTRTEAFF.

The V gene is TRBV9, the J gene TRBJ2-5; no clear D. The J call could be wrong; TRBJ2-7 is a better fit for the DNA end. CDR3 length: 14 residues. The germline CDR1 and CDR2 sequences are SGDLS and YYNGEE. The CDR3 DNA sequence: TGTGCCAGCAGCGTAGGAAGTGCAGGCTACGAGCAGTACTTC. Protein product: CASSVGSAGYEQYF.

This chain connects TRBV28 to TRBJ2-1, with 11 bases matching TRBD2. CDR1 is MDHEN and CDR2 is SYDVKM in the germline V gene. This CDR3 region has 16 residues. V lost 4 bases and J lost 8; bases outside the gene matches: 10. CDR3 protein: CASSSSSGRSYDEQFF. The CDR3 nucleotides are TGTGCCAGCAGTTCTTCTAGCGGGAGGTCTTATGATGAGCAGTTCTTC.